This TCR beta chain comes out of a study of blood T cells in healthy people across ages. This clonotype has a handful of counts. Germline lookup yields CDR1 ENHRY and CDR2 SYGVKD. The CDR3 totals 16 residues. Trimming left V 3 bases short and J 1 base short, with 15 bases between. It was with a sample-barcoded 5' primer and a J-beta primer mix that a second PCR of roughly 7 to 12 cycles was run. A template-switch adaptor with 12 random nucleotides tagged each cDNA molecule. Per-sample output comprised a minimum of 2.5 million paired-end reads containing CDR3. One entry per CDR3 protein, called by TCRdb with MiXCR from the 5' RACE reads. Of under 1,100,000 distinct CDR3 sequences in the sample, approximately 26% were seen once. In addition, the sample was reused for a study of T cells of mothers and their children. This second study says: Unrelated pairs and related pairs have their TCR recombination output shaped similarly by thymic selection.

The V gene is TRBV10-3, the J gene TRBJ2-5; D may correspond to TRBD1 or TRBD2 (6 bases each). Sample: blood. The receptor comes from a girl aged 2-9 years in good health. CDR3 protein: CAISDGVPGAQETQYF. DNA of the CDR3: TGTGCCATCAGTGATGGTGTCCCGGGGGCCCAAGAGACCCAGTACTTC.